These 15 T cell receptor beta chains originate from one sample sequenced in a study of blood T cell repertoires in COVID-19. Clones were sequenced by immunoSEQ multiplex PCR, and TCRdb holds only the in-frame ones, with some missing. The data show roughly 100,000 clones, with about 80% seen just once and 2.5% to 3.5% held by the top ten. Input material: peripheral blood. These receptors came from a woman at least 80 years old with active or convalescent COVID-19.

Sample share makes this clone medium-sized. The V gene is TRBV28, the J gene TRBJ1-4, with D unclear. Germline lookup yields CDR1 MDHEN and CDR2 SYDVKM. The CDR3 extends over 16 amino acids. V lost 4 bases, J lost 2 bases, and 14 bases lay in between. The CDR3 DNA reads TGTGCCAGCAGTTACACCATGTTGGTGACTAATGAAAAACTGTTTTTT. Translation gives CASSYTMLVTNEKLFF.

This clone was recorded once. The rearrangement links TRBV28 to TRBJ1-2; perhaps TRBD1 as D (6 bases). Germline assignment: CDR1 MDHEN and CDR2 SYDVKM. Trimming stripped 10 bases from V and 4 bases from J, with 13 bases between. The CDR3 contains 12 residues. The CDR3 DNA reads TGTGCCACCCGCGTCAGGGGCTATGGCTACACCTTC. It translates to CATRVRGYGYTF.

The V call is TRBV29-1, the J call TRBJ2-3; D possibly corresponds to TRBD2 (5 bases). Trimming pared 6 bases from V and 1 base from J, leaving 20 bases between. Looked up from germline, CDR1 is SQVTM and CDR2 is ANQGSEA. CDR3 length equals 16 residues. CDR3 in amino acids: CSVFGYEGRRTDTQYF. As DNA, the CDR3 is TGCAGCGTGTTTGGTTACGAGGGTCGCCGCACAGATACGCAGTATTTT.

V gene TRBV5-1 combines with J gene TRBJ1-6; no reliable D call. The V gene lost 3 bases and the J gene lost 10 bases, with 20 bases spanning the gap. Germline CDR1 reads SGHRS; CDR2 reads YFSETQ. The CDR3 spans 16 residues. DNA of the CDR3: TGCGCCAGCAGCTCCTACACAAAGGCGGCGACGTCACCCCTCCACTTT. Its translation: CASSSYTKAATSPLHF.

V usage is TRBV19 and J usage is TRBJ2-7; 7 bases are a match to TRBD1. The germline gives CDR1 LNHDA, CDR2 SQIVND (reference sequence). The CDR3 has 14 residues. V shed 3 bases, J shed 3 bases, and the junction held 5 bases outside the gene matches. The CDR3 DNA reads as TGTGCCAGTAGTATCGGCGACAGGGTCTACGAGCAGTACTTC. Its translation is CASSIGDRVYEQYF.

This chain connects TRBV5-1 to TRBJ1-1, with D perhaps TRBD1 (6 bases). Germline CDR1 reads SGHRS; CDR2 reads YFSETQ. The CDR3 is 15 amino acids. V gave up 0 bases and J gave up 3 bases, with 12 bases separating them. CDR3 in DNA: TGCGCCAGCAGCTTGGATCTCCAGGGGCACACTGAAGCTTTCTTT. Its translation: CASSLDLQGHTEAFF.

The rearrangement uses TRBV5-8 and TRBJ1-1; D remains unclear. Germline CDR1 reads SGHTS; CDR2 reads YDEGEE. This CDR3 comprises 13 residues. V gave up 0 bases and J gave up 11 bases, with 14 bases separating them. CDR3 bases: TGTGCCAGCAGCTTGGAAATTGGAGGGAGGGCTTTCTTT. Its translation: CASSLEIGGRAFF.

V usage is TRBV27 and J usage is TRBJ2-3, with D possibly TRBD2 on 6 matching bases. Per germline, CDR1 MNHEY and CDR2 SMNVEV (reference sequence). V lost 6 bases and J 3 bases, leaving 19 bases between the germline ends. The CDR3 sequence is 16 residues long. CDR3 nucleotides: TGTGCCAGCAGCTCTCAAATGGGAGGAGCGACAGATACGCAGTATTTT. As protein: CASSSQMGGATDTQYF.

This clone was recorded only once. The V and J genes are TRBV4-1 and TRBJ1-4; tentative D call: TRBD1 (5 bases). Germline V gives CDR1 MGHRA, CDR2 YSYEKL. This CDR3 has 16 residues. The V and J ends lost 1 base and 8 bases respectively, with 17 bases between them. The CDR3 DNA sequence: TGCGCCAGCAGCCAAGCGTCCAGGGAGGTATTGGAAAAACTGTTTTTT. It translates to CASSQASREVLEKLFF.

The chain carries TRBV2 and TRBJ2-7; D not resolved. V was shortened by 3 bases and J by 3 bases, with 6 bases between the two germline ends. Germline V CDR1 and CDR2: SNHLY, FYNNEI. The CDR3 totals 12 residues. The CDR3 sequence is CASSEGLYEQYF. The CDR3 coding sequence is TGTGCCAGCAGTGAGGGCCTCTACGAGCAGTACTTC.

The chain carries TRBV5-1 and TRBJ1-1; no definite D call. The CDR3 has 13 amino acids. Germline V gene data show CDR1 as SGHRS and CDR2 as YFSETQ. Trimming pared 2 bases from V and 4 bases from J, leaving 9 bases between. CDR3 residues: CASSLTVGTEAFF. The CDR3 nucleotides are TGCGCCAGCAGCTTAACAGTGGGCACTGAAGCTTTCTTT.

The V gene is TRBV28, the J gene TRBJ1-5, with D maybe TRBD1 (6 bases). Trimming pared 7 bases from V and 4 bases from J, leaving 17 bases between. Germline CDR1 and CDR2: MDHEN and SYDVKM. The CDR3 runs 15 residues. In nucleotides, the CDR3 is TGTGCCAGCACTACTGGGGGGGCCAGAAATCAGCCCCAGCATTTT. Its protein product is CASTTGGARNQPQHF.

This chain links TRBV5-1 with TRBJ1-2; 12 bases fit TRBD1. The CDR3 covers 14 residues. Germline CDR1 and CDR2: SGHRS and YFSETQ. Trimming at V came to 5 bases and at J to 8 bases, leaving 7 bases not matched to a gene. This chain's CDR3 is CASRTGQGAYGYTF. As DNA, the CDR3 is TGCGCCAGCAGAACGGGACAGGGGGCTTACGGCTACACCTTC. Looking up the rest from reference TRBV5-1 and TRBJ1-2 gives the full variable domain: KAGVTQTPRYLIKTRGQQVTLSCSPISGHRSVSWYQQTPGQGLQFLFEYFSETQRNKGNFPGRFSGRQFSNSRSEMNVSTLELGDSALYLCASRTGQGAYGYTFGSGTRLTVV.

The V gene is TRBV4-3, the J gene TRBJ2-1; D call uncertain. This CDR3 is 13 amino acids long. The germline V gene has CDR1 LGHNA and CDR2 YSLEER. The V end lost 1 base, the J end lost 10 bases, and 11 bases lay between the germline ends. The CDR3 DNA sequence: TGCGCCAGCAGCCAAGGATTAGTATCGGAGCAGTTCTTC. Protein sequence: CASSQGLVSEQFF.

The chain couples TRBV19 to TRBJ1-5, with 12 bases aligning to TRBD1. V was clipped by 5 bases and J by 4 bases; unmatched bases: 9. Per the germline V gene, CDR1 is LNHDA and CDR2 is SQIVND (reference sequence). The CDR3 covers 17 residues. The CDR3 nucleotides read TGTGCCAGTAGTGGGGACAGGGGGCGGCCCTCTAATCAGCCCCAGCATTTT. Its translation is CASSGDRGRPSNQPQHF.